The clone carrying this TCR beta chain was observed a handful of times. The antigen remains undetermined. The data originate from a study of radiation and T cells in renal cell carcinoma. General study findings and limits: Sampling covered only approximately 1 g of each tumor.

After removal of 2 bases from V and 4 bases from J, the junction contained 5 bases not matched to a gene. Looked up from germline, CDR1 is SQVTM and CDR2 is ANQGSEA. CDR3 length equals 14 residues. Regarding treatment: treatment-naive control, cytoreductive nephrectomy. Controls included several female and approximately twelve male donors, resected 2011 to 2014. The assay was immunoSEQ multiplex PCR, and TCRdb's table has in-frame clones only and misses some. The repertoire holds more than 14,000 clones, with approximately 65% as singletons. The chain uses TRBV29-1 and TRBJ1-1, with TRBD1 identical over 9 bases. The material was tumor tissue, obtained from a patient whose treatment was nephrectomy without radiotherapy. This sequence was found in a man in his 60s with renal cell carcinoma. The CDR3 sequence: CSVESQQGATEAFF. The CDR3 nucleotides are TGCAGCGTTGAATCCCAACAGGGGGCCACTGAAGCTTTCTTT.